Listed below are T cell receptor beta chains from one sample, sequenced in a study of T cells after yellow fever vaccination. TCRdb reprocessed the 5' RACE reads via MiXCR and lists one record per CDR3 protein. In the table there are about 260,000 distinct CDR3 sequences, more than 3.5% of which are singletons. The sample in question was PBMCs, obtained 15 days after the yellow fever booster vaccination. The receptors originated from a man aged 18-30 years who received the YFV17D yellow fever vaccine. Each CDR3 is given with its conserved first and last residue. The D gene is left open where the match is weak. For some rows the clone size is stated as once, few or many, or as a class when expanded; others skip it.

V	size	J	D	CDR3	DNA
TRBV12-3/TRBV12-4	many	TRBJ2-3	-	CASSLGGADTQYF	TGTGCCAGCAGCCTAGGGGGGGCAGATACGCAGTATTTT
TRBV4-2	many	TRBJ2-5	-	CASSRRETQYF	TGTGCCAGCAGCCGGAGGGAGACCCAGTACTTC
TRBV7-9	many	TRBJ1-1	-	CASSLDSTEAFF	TGTGCCAGCAGCTTAGACAGCACTGAAGCTTTCTTT
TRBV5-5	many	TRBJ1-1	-	CASRRSYPGTEAFF	TGTGCCAGCCGAAGGAGTTATCCAGGGACTGAAGCTTTCTTT
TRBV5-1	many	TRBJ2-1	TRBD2	CASSPGLPNEQFF	TGCGCCAGCAGCCCGGGACTACCCAATGAGCAGTTCTTC
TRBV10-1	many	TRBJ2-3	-	CASSDFSSSTRQYF	TGCGCCAGCAGTGATTTCTCGAGTTCTACGAGGCAGTATTTT
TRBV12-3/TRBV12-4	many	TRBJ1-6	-	CASRGSGVSHSPLHF	TGTGCCAGCAGAGGGAGCGGAGTTTCACACTCACCCCTCCACTTT
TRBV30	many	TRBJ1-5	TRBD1	CALGQGRQPQHF	TGTGCCTTGGGACAGGGGAGGCAGCCCCAGCATTTT
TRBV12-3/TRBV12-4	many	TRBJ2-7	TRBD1	CASSADRGYGEQYF	TGTGCCAGCAGTGCGGACAGGGGGTATGGCGAGCAGTACTTC
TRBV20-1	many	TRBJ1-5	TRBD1	CSAARTGDQPQHF	TGCAGTGCTGCCCGGACAGGGGATCAGCCCCAGCATTTT
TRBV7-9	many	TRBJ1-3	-	CASSLDENSATSGNTIYF	TGTGCCAGCAGCTTAGACGAGAACAGCGCGACCTCTGGAAACACCATATATTTT
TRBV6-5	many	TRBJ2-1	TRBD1	CASQLNRGDEQFF	TGTGCCAGCCAACTTAACAGGGGAGATGAGCAGTTCTTC
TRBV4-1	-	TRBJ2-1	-	CASSLEREQFF	TGCGCCAGCAGCCTGGAGAGAGAGCAGTTCTTC
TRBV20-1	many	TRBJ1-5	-	CSALVQGPRQPQHF	TGCAGTGCTTTGGTACAGGGCCCCCGTCAGCCCCAGCATTTT
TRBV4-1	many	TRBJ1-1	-	CASRPGLPNTEAFF	TGCGCCAGCAGACCGGGACTGCCGAACACTGAAGCTTTCTTT
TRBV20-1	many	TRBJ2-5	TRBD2	CSAGKLAGGHETQYF	TGCAGTGCTGGTAAACTAGCGGGGGGACATGAGACCCAGTACTTC
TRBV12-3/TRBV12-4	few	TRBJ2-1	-	CASSKGEKFYEQFF	TGTGCCAGCAGCAAAGGGGAAAAATTCTATGAGCAGTTCTTC
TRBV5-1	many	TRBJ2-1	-	CASSLAGNEQFF	TGTGCCAGCAGCTTGGCGGGGAATGAGCAGTTCTTC
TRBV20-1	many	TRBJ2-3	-	CSARAMARAPPDTQYF	TGCAGTGCTAGAGCCATGGCTAGGGCCCCGCCAGATACGCAGTATTTT
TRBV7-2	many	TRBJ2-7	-	CASSDPPREEQYF	TGTGCCAGCAGCGACCCTCCCCGGGAAGAGCAGTACTTC
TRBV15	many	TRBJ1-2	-	CATSRESTRGGYGYTF	TGTGCCACCAGCAGAGAGAGTACCCGGGGGGGGTACGGCTACACCTTC
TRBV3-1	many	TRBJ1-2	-	CASSSLGRGGYTF	TGTGCCAGCAGCAGTCTTGGCAGGGGTGGCTACACCTTC
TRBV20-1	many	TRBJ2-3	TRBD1	CSANFPGGADTQYF	TGCAGTGCTAACTTCCCAGGGGGCGCAGATACGCAGTATTTT
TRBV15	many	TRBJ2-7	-	CATSKGHGAYEQYF	TGTGCCACCAGCAAAGGTCACGGGGCCTACGAGCAGTACTTC
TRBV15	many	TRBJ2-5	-	CATGRTDVETQYF	TGTGCCACCGGCCGCACCGATGTTGAGACCCAGTACTTC
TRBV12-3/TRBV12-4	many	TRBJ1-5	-	CASSLGGDNQPQHF	TGTGCCAGCAGTTTAGGGGGAGACAATCAGCCCCAGCATTTT
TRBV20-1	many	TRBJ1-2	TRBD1	CSAITGDYGYTF	TGCAGTGCTATTACAGGGGACTATGGCTACACCTTC
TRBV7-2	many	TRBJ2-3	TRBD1	CASSLRGHPDTQYF	TGTGCCAGCAGCTTAAGGGGGCACCCAGATACGCAGTATTTT
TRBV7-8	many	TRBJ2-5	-	CASSLGGQEETQYF	TGTGCCAGCAGCTTAGGAGGGCAGGAAGAGACCCAGTACTTC
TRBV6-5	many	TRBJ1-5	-	CASSYSIPVRSNQPQHF	TGTGCCAGCAGTTACTCGATTCCGGTTCGATCCAATCAGCCCCAGCATTTT
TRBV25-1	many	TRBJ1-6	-	CASSDLTGGRINSPLHF	TGTGCCAGCAGTGATTTGACCGGGGGACGGATTAATTCACCCCTCCACTTT
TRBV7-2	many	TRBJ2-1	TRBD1	CASSRYRDRGRNEQFF	TGTGCCAGCAGCCGGTACCGGGACAGGGGACGGAATGAGCAGTTCTTC